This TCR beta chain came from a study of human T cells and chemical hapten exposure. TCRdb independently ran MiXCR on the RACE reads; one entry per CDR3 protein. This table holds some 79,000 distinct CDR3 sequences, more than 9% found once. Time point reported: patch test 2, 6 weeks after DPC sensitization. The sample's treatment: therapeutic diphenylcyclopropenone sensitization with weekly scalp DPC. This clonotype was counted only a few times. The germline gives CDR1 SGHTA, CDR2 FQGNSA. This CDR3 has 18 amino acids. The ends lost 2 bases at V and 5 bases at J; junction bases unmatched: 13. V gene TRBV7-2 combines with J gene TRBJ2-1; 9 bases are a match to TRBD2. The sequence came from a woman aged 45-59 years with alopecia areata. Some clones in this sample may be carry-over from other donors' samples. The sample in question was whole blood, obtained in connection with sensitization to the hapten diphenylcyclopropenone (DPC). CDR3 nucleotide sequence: TGTGCCAGCAGCTTATCCCCTACGACTAGCGGAATCAACAATGAGCAGTTCTTC. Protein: CASSLSPTTSGINNEQFF.